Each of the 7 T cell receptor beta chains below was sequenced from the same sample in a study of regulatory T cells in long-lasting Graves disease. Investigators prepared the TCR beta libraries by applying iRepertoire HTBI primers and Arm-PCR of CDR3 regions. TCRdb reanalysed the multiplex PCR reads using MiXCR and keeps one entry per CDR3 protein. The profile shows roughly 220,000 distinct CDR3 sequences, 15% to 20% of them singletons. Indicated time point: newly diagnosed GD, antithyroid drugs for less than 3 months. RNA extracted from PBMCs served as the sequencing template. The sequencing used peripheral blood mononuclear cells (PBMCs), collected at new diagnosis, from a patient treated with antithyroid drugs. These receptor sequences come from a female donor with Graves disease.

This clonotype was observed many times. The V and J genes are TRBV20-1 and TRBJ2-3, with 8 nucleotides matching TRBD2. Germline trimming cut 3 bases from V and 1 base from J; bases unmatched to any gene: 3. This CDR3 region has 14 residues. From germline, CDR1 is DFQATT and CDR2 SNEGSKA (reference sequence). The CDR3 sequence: CSARGLVGTDTQYF. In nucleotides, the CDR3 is TGCAGTGCTAGGGGACTAGTGGGCACAGATACGCAGTATTTT.

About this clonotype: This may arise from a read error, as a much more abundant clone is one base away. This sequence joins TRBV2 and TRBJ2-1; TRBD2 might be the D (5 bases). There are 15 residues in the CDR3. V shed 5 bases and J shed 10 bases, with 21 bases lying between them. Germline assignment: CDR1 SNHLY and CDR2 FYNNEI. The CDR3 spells CASSLHSSIAYEQFF. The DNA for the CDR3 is TGTGCCAGCAGTCTCCACTCTAGCATTGCCTACGAGCAGTTCTTC.

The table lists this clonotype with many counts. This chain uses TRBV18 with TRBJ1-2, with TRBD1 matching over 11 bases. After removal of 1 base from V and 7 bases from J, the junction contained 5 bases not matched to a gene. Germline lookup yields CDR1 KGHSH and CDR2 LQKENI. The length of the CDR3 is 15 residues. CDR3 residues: CASSPLGQGAAGYTF. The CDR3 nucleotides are TGTGCCAGCTCACCACTTGGACAGGGGGCAGCTGGCTACACCTTC.

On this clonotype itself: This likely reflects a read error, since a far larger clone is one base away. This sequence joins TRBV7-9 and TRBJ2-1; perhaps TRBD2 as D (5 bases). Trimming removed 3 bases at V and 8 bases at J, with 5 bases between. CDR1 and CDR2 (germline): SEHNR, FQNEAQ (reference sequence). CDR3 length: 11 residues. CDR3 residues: CASSFGDEQFF. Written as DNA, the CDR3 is TGTGCCAGCAGCTTCGGGGATGAGCAGTTCTTC.

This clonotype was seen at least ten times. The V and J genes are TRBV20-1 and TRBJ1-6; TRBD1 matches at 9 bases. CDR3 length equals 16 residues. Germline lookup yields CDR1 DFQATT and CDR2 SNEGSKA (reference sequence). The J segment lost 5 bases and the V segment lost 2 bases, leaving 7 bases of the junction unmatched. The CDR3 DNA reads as TGCAGTGCTAGAAAAGAACAGGGGGCCAATAATTCACCCCTCCACTTT. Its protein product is CSARKEQGANNSPLHF.

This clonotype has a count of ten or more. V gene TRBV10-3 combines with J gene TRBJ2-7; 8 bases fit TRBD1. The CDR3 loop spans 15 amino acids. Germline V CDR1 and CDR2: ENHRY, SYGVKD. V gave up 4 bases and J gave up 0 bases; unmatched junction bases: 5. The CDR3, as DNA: TGTGCCATCAGTGGGGACAGGTCTAGCTCCTACGAGCAGTACTTC. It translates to CAISGDRSSSYEQYF.

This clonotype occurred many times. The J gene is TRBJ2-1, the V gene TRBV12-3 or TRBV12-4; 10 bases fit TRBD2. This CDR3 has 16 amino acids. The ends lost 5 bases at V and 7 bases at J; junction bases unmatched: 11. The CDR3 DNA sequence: TGTGCCAGCAGTCCGCGGGGACTAGCGAACTGGAATGAGCAGTTCTTC. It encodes CASSPRGLANWNEQFF.